This T cell receptor (beta chain) was captured in a study of regulatory T cells in long-lasting Graves disease. Time point indicated: newly diagnosed GD, antithyroid drugs for less than 3 months. PBMC RNA was the source of the TCR library. This clonotype was seen only a few times. As yet, its antigen is unknown. Points from the study as a whole: Persistent disease preferred TRBV28, TRBJ1-2 and TRBJ2-5.

The TCR beta library used iRepertoire HTBI primers with Arm-PCR amplification of CDR3. TCRdb recomputed calls from the multiplex PCR reads with MiXCR, one row per CDR3 protein. The sample contains hundreds of thousands of distinct CDR3 sequences, around 16% of which appear only once. CDR1 is SEHNR, CDR2 FQNEAQ, per germline (reference sequence). The CDR3 runs to 13 residues. With V trimmed by 3 bases and J by 10 bases, 5 bases remained unmatched. The same sample was also used in a study of T cells in Graves' hyperthyroidism and ophthalmopathy. This second study notes: Hyperthyroidism was newly diagnosed in patients aged 18 to 65 (duration under 2 months). Together with thyroid ultrasound, orbital computed tomography, serum thyroxine and TRAb, clinical symptoms were used for diagnoses. Expanded thyroid clonotypes (above 0.001) were mostly also found in blood.

The sequenced sample was peripheral blood mononuclear cells (PBMCs), obtained at new diagnosis, from a patient treated with antithyroid drugs. The chain combines TRBV7-9 with TRBJ1-2; 10 positions agree with TRBD1. The sequence was collected from a woman in her 40s with Graves disease. Here the CDR3 DNA reads TGTGCCAGCAGCTTCGGGACAGGGGAAGCCTACACCTTC. It translates to CASSFGTGEAYTF.